The 10 T cell receptor beta chains given below trace back to one sample, sequenced in a study of CD8+ T cells in alopecia areata (dated by TCRdb to the late 2010s). The sample's treatment or condition label, decoded: oral pan-JAK inhibitor, 5-10 mg twice daily. Libraries were made using the immunoSEQ multiplex PCR assay. RNA was extracted from all samples and reverse transcribed into cDNA, which served as template for TCR sequencing. The clones in this table, taken by TCRdb from immuneACCESS, are in-frame only. Not every clone is retained; where verified, under half of the shortfall comes from an unresolved V gene, and the cause of the rest is unknown. The table for this sample lists roughly 210,000 clones; over 40% of them were counted only once. Clones ranked in the top ten supply around 3% of the sample. The material sequenced was CD4+ T cells sorted from blood, taken around week 36, from a patient treated with tofacitinib. These receptors were collected from a human donor with alopecia areata.

The DNA for the CDR3 is TGTGCCAGCAGCCCCCTCGGCCTAGCACAAGAGACCCAGTACTTC. It yields the protein CASSPLGLAQETQYF. The chain employs TRBV6-5 and TRBJ2-5; a weak D match, TRBD2 (5 bases). Germline-derived CDR1 and CDR2 are MNHEY and SVGAGI. The CDR3 contains 15 residues. Trimming took 6 bases from V and 2 from J, leaving 16 bases between them.

The gene calls are TRBV7-2 and TRBJ2-2; D is unresolved. The length of the CDR3 is 15 residues. Deletions cut 3 bases from V and 4 bases from J, with 12 bases between. Germline V gene lookup returns CDR1 SGHTA and CDR2 FQGNSA. The DNA of the CDR3 is TGTGCCAGCAGCTTGGCGATCGGCGGCACCGGGGAGCTGTTTTTT. Amino acid sequence: CASSLAIGGTGELFF. The full variable domain, with the rest looked up from reference TRBV7-2 and TRBJ2-2, is GAGVSQSPSNKVTEKGKDVELRCDPISGHTALYWYRQSLGQGLEFLIYFQGNSAPDKSGLPSDRFSAERTGGSVSTLTIQRTQQEDSAVYLCASSLAIGGTGELFFGEGSRLTVL.

The chain employs TRBV6-5 and TRBJ2-3; D call uncertain. V dropped 6 bases and J dropped 4 bases, with 5 bases sitting between them. Germline V CDR1 and CDR2: MNHEY, SVGAGI. The length of the CDR3 is 11 residues. In nucleotides, the CDR3 is TGTGCCAGCAGGGTGGCAGATACGCAGTATTTT. Protein sequence: CASRVADTQYF.

The rearrangement joins TRBV29-1 to TRBJ2-3; 10 bases align to TRBD2. Per germline, CDR1 SQVTM and CDR2 ANQGSEA. The ends lost 4 bases at V and 6 bases at J; junction bases unmatched: 7. The CDR3 length is 14 residues. CDR3 coding DNA: TGCAGCGTTGCCAGCGGGAGGGCCAGGGATACGCAGTATTTT. It encodes CSVASGRARDTQYF.

The J gene is TRBJ2-1, the V gene TRBV25-1; D unresolved. V was trimmed by 6 bases and J by 1 base, leaving 4 bases between them. The CDR3 totals 12 residues. Germline V gene sequence: CDR1 MGHDK, CDR2 SYGVNS. Here the CDR3 DNA reads TGTGCCAGCAGAGGGTCCTACAATGAGCAGTTCTTC. Residues: CASRGSYNEQFF.

The rearrangement links TRBV27 to TRBJ1-4; 9 nucleotides agree with TRBD1. The length of the CDR3 is 13 residues. Germline loops: CDR1 MNHEY, CDR2 SMNVEV (reference sequence). The J segment lost 8 bases and the V segment lost 6 bases, leaving 4 bases of the junction unmatched. CDR3 region: CASSGTGSEKLFF. CDR3 nucleotide sequence: TGTGCCAGCAGCGGGACAGGGAGCGAAAAACTGTTTTTT.

This chain uses TRBV25-1 with TRBJ2-5; 7 bases agree with TRBD2. J was trimmed by 4 bases and V by 0 bases; bases with no gene match: 8. Germline V gene data show CDR1 as MGHDK and CDR2 as SYGVNS. This CDR3 is 16 amino acids long. CDR3 region: CASSEYFRTGGETQYF. Written as DNA, the CDR3 is TGTGCCAGCAGTGAATATTTCCGGACGGGGGGAGAGACCCAGTACTTC.

This clone was detected a few times. The identical CDR3 is also encoded by other nucleotide sequences in the sample. V gene TRBV5-1 combines with J gene TRBJ1-1; D is perhaps TRBD1 (5 bases). V was clipped by 0 bases and J by 5 bases, with 17 bases between them. CDR3 length: 16 residues. Germline V CDR1 and CDR2: SGHRS, YFSETQ. CDR3 sequence reads: CASSLVTGEGSTEAFF. CDR3 nucleotides: TGCGCCAGCAGCTTGGTCACGGGGGAAGGGTCGACTGAAGCTTTCTTT.

V and J are TRBV7-2 and TRBJ1-1, with D hard to call. The CDR3 is made up of 14 amino acids. V was shortened by 3 bases and J by 5 bases, with 13 bases between the two germline ends. Germline loops: CDR1 SGHTA, CDR2 FQGNSA. CDR3 sequence reads: CASSFARGKTEAFF. The CDR3, as DNA: TGTGCCAGCAGCTTCGCCCGAGGGAAGACTGAAGCTTTCTTT.

This clone occurred a few times. Other DNA variants within this sample encode the same CDR3. The chain uses TRBV29-1 and TRBJ1-4, with D perhaps matching TRBD1 (5 bases). The V end was cut by 3 bases, the J end by 2 bases, with 7 bases between. Looked up from germline, CDR1 is SQVTM and CDR2 is ANQGSEA. The CDR3 covers 13 residues. CDR3 protein: CSVEGGTNEKLFF. As DNA, the CDR3 is TGCAGCGTTGAGGGGGGGACTAATGAAAAACTGTTTTTT.